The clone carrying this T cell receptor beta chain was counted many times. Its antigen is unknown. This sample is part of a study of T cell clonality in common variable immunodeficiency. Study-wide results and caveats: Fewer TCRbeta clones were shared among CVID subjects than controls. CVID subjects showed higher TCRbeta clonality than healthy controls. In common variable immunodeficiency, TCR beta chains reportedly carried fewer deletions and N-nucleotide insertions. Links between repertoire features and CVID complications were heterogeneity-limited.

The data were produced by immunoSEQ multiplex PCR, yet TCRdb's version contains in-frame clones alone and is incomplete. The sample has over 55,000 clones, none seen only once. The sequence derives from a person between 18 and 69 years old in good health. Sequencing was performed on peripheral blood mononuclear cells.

CDR3 sequence: CSARDFSRSGANVLTF. CDR3 DNA (partial): TGCAGTGCTAGAGATTTTTCCCGCTCTGGGGCCAACGTC. The genes are TRBV20-1 and TRBJ2-6; unclear D gene. With the read ending 3 residues before the CDR3 end, the germline J gene is used to fill in that end. From germline, CDR1 is DFQATT and CDR2 SNEGSKA (reference sequence). V was trimmed by 0 bases and J by 0 bases, leaving 9 bases between them. CDR3 size: 16 residues.